These 3 T cell receptor beta chains were sequenced from one sample in a study of T cells in Graves' hyperthyroidism and ophthalmopathy (dated 2019 in TCRdb). To prepare the library, multiplex PCR was applied. The data were produced on an Illumina HiSeq 2000. The TCR beta CDR3 regions were amplified from RNA transcripts. For the first round of RT-PCR on the TCR CDR3, the HTBI primer set was used together with the Qiagen OneStep RT-PCR kit. Through fastp at Q25 and MiXCR, TCRdb rebuilt clones from the public reads, retaining in-frame beta chains. Every distinct CDR3 protein forms one entry, paired with its most common genes and DNA. This sample has over 500,000 distinct CDR3 sequences in its table, and 11% to 15% of those were observed once. Jointly, the top ten make up about 14% of the sample. The sample consisted of blood. Source of these receptors: a woman aged 40 to 50 with Graves' hyperthyroidism.

The chain links TRBV9 to TRBJ1-2; weak D call: TRBD1 (6 bases). V lost 6 bases and J 2 bases, leaving 14 bases between the germline ends. This CDR3 is 14 amino acids long. The germline gives CDR1 SGDLS, CDR2 YYNGEE. DNA for the CDR3: TGTGCCAGCACTCTCGCGGGGGCCAACTATGGCTACACCTTC. The encoded protein is CASTLAGANYGYTF.

The chain is built from TRBV29-1 and TRBJ2-7; 11 bases match TRBD2. Per the germline V gene, CDR1 is SQVTM and CDR2 is ANQGSEA. The CDR3 is made up of 14 amino acids. V gave up 4 bases and J gave up 6 bases; unmatched junction bases: 8. CDR3 DNA sequence: TGCAGCGTTGCGGGGGTAGCGGGAGGGCCCGAGCAGTACTTC. Protein sequence: CSVAGVAGGPEQYF.

The chain joins TRBV7-9 to TRBJ1-2, with D unclear. CDR1 is SEHNR, CDR2 FQNEAQ, per germline (reference sequence). Trimming shortened V by 5 bases and J by 3 bases, and 7 bases separated the two germline ends. The CDR3 has 12 residues. The CDR3 loop is CASSTRDYGYTF. CDR3 in DNA: TGTGCCAGCAGCACCCGGGACTATGGCTACACCTTC.